This TCR beta chain was sequenced for a study of blood T cell repertoires in COVID-19. TCRdb's table, derived via immunoSEQ multiplex PCR, lists solely in-frame clones and lacks some. The sample holds tens of thousands of clones, less than 90% seen once. V was shortened by 1 base and J by 2 bases, with 10 bases between the two germline ends. This CDR3 contains 15 residues. Germline V gene sequence: CDR1 LGHNA, CDR2 YNFKEQ. The J gene is TRBJ2-3, the V gene TRBV4-2; possibly TRBD1 for D (5 bases). This receptor was identified in a human donor in a cohort sampled during active COVID-19. Sequencing was performed on peripheral blood. The CDR3 sequence is CASSQGQTDTDTQYF. The CDR3 DNA follows: TGTGCCAGCAGCCAAGGACAGACTGACACAGATACGCAGTATTTT.